The sequence of this T cell receptor beta chain was determined in a study of vaccination effects on CD4 cells after COVID-19. Study-level background: All participants had two doses of either the BNT162b2 or mRNA-1273 vaccine.

Antigen-specific CD4+ T cells were first expanded with viral peptide pools by the ViraFEST assay and only then sequenced. Cultured cells yielded isolated CD4+ T cells after less than 11 days. About 2.1 million PBMC were seeded per well and grown in the presence of about 9.6 IU/ml IL-2 and 8.5 to 10 ug/ml peptides. Remarks on this clone: Its antigen is currently unknown.

TCRdb's copy holds only in-frame clones and misses some; the assay was immunoSEQ multiplex PCR. The sample lists under 65,000 clones; around 85% were seen once. This CDR3 has 15 amino acids. V was cut by 2 bases and J by 0 bases, with 10 bases left in between. CDR1 is GTSNPN, CDR2 SVGIG, per germline (reference sequence). Findings and limits, study-wide: In the study, convalescent patients were few, and early post-infection timepoints were absent.

V gene TRBV30 combines with J gene TRBJ2-2; D may match TRBD1 or TRBD2 (5 bases each). The sequence was obtained from a human donor who received a COVID-19 vaccine. Sequenced material: CD4+ T cells from PBMCs cultured with HCoV-229E spike peptides, taken before COVID-19 vaccination. The CDR3 is CAWSRTGPNTGELFF. CDR3 nucleotide sequence: TGTGCCTGGAGTCGGACGGGGCCGAACACCGGGGAGCTGTTTTTT.